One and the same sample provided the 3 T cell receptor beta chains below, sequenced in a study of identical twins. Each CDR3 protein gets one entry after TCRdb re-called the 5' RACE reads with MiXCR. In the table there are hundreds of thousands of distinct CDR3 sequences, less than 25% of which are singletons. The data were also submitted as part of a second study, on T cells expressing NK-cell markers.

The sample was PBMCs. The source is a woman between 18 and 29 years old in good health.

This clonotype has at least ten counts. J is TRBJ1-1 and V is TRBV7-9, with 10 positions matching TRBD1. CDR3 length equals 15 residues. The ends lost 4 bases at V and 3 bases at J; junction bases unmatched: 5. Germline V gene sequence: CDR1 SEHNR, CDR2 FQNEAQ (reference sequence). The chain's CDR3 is CASSYPGTGDTEAFF. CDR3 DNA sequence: TGTGCCAGCAGCTACCCCGGGACAGGGGACACTGAAGCTTTCTTT.

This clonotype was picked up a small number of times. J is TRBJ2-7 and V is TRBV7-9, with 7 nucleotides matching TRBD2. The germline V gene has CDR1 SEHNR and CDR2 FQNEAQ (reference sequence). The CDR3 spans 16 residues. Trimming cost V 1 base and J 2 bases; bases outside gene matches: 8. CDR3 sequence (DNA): TGTGCCAGCAGCTTAGGAGGCGGGGGTGCCACCTACGAGCAGTACTTC. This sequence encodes CASSLGGGGATYEQYF.

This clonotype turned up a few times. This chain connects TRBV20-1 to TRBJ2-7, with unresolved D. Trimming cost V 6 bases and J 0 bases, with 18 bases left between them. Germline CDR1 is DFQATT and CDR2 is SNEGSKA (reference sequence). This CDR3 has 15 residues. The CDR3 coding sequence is TGCAGTGCCTTAGATCCCAACGATCTCTCCTACGAGCAGTACTTC. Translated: CSALDPNDLSYEQYF.